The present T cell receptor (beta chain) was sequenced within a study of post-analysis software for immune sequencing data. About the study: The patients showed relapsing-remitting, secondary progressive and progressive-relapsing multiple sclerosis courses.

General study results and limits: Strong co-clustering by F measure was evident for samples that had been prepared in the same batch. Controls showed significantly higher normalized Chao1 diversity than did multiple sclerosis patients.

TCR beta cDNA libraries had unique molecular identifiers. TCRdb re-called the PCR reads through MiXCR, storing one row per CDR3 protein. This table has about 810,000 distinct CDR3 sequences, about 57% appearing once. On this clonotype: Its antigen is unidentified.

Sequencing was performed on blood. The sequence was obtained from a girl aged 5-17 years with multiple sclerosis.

CDR3 DNA sequence: TGTGCCAGCAGTTTCCGGGACTACCGCCGGGACAATGAGCAGTTCTTC. As protein: CASSFRDYRRDNEQFF. The V gene is TRBV6-5, the J gene TRBJ2-1; the match to TRBD2 covers 7 bases. The CDR3 contains 16 residues. Per the germline V gene, CDR1 is MNHEY and CDR2 is SVGAGI. Trimming took 4 bases from V and 5 from J; bases not matched to a gene: 11.